Sequencing of this T cell receptor (beta chain) was carried out in a study of T cell repertoires in cytomegalovirus infection. A single record per CDR3 protein comes from TCRdb applying MiXCR to the reads. Here the sample spans roughly 800,000 distinct CDR3 sequences, just under 30% being singletons. Germline V CDR1 and CDR2: SEHNR, FQNEAQ (reference sequence). The CDR3 covers 16 residues. With V trimmed by 4 bases and J by 0 bases, 5 bases remained unmatched. As regards this clonotype: Its antigen is still unknown.

The sample was cultured CD8+ T cells from PBMCs, taken from culture after CMV antigen stimulation. The genes are TRBV7-9 and TRBJ2-5, with 10 positions matching TRBD2. The origin of this receptor is a human donor in good health (CMV status not recorded). Some clones in this sample may be carry-over from other donors' samples. The CDR3 reads CASSSPAGGYQETQYF. The CDR3 nucleotides are TGTGCCAGCAGCTCCCCAGCGGGGGGGTACCAAGAGACCCAGTACTTC.